These 8 T cell receptor beta chains came from one sample sequenced in a study of cytomegalovirus exposure and HLA in healthy donors. The PCR had 60 Vbeta and 13 Jbeta primers. The method was immunoSEQ multiplex PCR; TCRdb's version includes in-frame clones alone and lacks a portion of them. The data include around 140,000 clones; the top ten clones carry around 2.4%. The source material was PBMCs. All receptors come from a woman younger than 30 in good health and CMV-seronegative.

This chain joins TRBV18 and TRBJ2-2; 7 bases align to TRBD1. The CDR3 totals 14 residues. V was clipped by 2 bases and J by 4 bases; unmatched bases: 1. The germline V gene has CDR1 KGHSH and CDR2 LQKENI. Written as DNA, the CDR3 is TGTGCCAGCTCACCAGGGGACAGCACCGGGGAGCTGTTTTTT. Protein product: CASSPGDSTGELFF.

The gene calls are TRBV6-1 and TRBJ2-1, with a tentative D call TRBD2 (6 bases). Germline V gives CDR1 MNHNS, CDR2 SASEGT. V lost 2 bases, J lost 2 bases, and 10 bases lay in between. This CDR3 contains 15 residues. CDR3 bases: TGTGCCAGCAGTGAAACGGGAGTGGCCTACAATGAGCAGTTCTTC. Its translation: CASSETGVAYNEQFF.

The J gene is TRBJ1-3, the V gene TRBV2; no clear D. The V end lost 5 bases, the J end lost 4 bases, and 9 bases lay between the germline ends. Germline values: CDR1 SNHLY, CDR2 FYNNEI. This CDR3 has 13 residues. CDR3 sequence reads: CASSLNEGNTIYF. In DNA form, the CDR3 reads TGTGCCAGCAGTCTAAACGAGGGAAACACCATATATTTT.

This sequence joins TRBV7-8 and TRBJ2-7, with unresolved D. V was trimmed by 6 bases and J by 0 bases, leaving 9 bases between them. In germline, CDR1 is SGHVS, CDR2 FQNEAQ. CDR3 length: 13 amino acids. This CDR3 is CASSPRSSYEQYF. CDR3 in DNA: TGTGCCAGCAGTCCCCGGAGCTCCTACGAGCAGTACTTC.

This chain joins TRBV19 and TRBJ2-1; maybe TRBD2 (6 bases). V lost 4 bases to trimming and J lost 3 bases, with 10 bases between them. CDR3 size: 14 residues. Germline CDR1 reads LNHDA; CDR2 reads SQIVND (reference sequence). As DNA, the CDR3 is TGTGCCAGTAGTACGGACTATATCTACAATGAGCAGTTCTTC. This encodes CASSTDYIYNEQFF.

The chain couples TRBV7-2 to TRBJ2-3, with 7 bases lining up with TRBD2. With V trimmed by 2 bases and J by 6 bases, 8 bases remained unmatched. Germline loops: CDR1 SGHTA, CDR2 FQGNSA. The CDR3 contains 15 residues. CDR3 nucleotide sequence: TGTGCCAGCAGCTTATTCAGCGGGGCATCGGATACGCAGTATTTT. This gives the protein CASSLFSGASDTQYF. Filled out from reference TRBV7-2 and TRBJ2-3, the complete variable domain reads GAGVSQSPSNKVTEKGKDVELRCDPISGHTALYWYRQSLGQGLEFLIYFQGNSAPDKSGLPSDRFSAERTGGSVSTLTIQRTQQEDSAVYLCASSLFSGASDTQYFGPGTRLTVL.

This chain joins TRBV5-5 and TRBJ2-7; possibly TRBD1 for D (7 bases). V lost 3 bases and J 0 bases, leaving 16 bases between the germline ends. Germline V gene data show CDR1 as SGHKS and CDR2 as YYEKEE (reference sequence). The CDR3 totals 16 residues. The CDR3 protein is CASSSRGQFYSYEQYF. Written as DNA, the CDR3 is TGTGCCAGCAGCTCGCGGGGACAGTTTTACTCCTACGAGCAGTACTTC.

The V call is TRBV30, the J call TRBJ2-5, with TRBD1 matching over 7 bases. The trim removed 8 bases at V and 5 bases at J, leaving 14 bases unmatched. The germline V gene encodes CDR1 GTSNPN and CDR2 SVGIG (reference sequence). This CDR3 has 14 residues. The DNA for the CDR3 is TGTGCCGGAGATCGGGGACAGCCGTGGGAGACCCAGTACTTC. Amino acid sequence: CAGDRGQPWETQYF.